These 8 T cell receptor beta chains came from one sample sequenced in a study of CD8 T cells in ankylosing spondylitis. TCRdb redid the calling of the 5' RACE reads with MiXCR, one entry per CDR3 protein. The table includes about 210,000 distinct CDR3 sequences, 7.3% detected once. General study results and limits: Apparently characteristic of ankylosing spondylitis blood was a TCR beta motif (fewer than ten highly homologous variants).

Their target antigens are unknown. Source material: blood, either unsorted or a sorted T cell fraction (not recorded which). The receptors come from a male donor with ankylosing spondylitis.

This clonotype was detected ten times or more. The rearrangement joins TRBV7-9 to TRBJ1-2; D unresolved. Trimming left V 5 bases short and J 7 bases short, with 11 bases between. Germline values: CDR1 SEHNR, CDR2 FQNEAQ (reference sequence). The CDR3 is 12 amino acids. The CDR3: CASSLLRLGYTF. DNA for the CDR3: TGTGCCAGCAGCCTTCTAAGGCTTGGCTACACCTTC.

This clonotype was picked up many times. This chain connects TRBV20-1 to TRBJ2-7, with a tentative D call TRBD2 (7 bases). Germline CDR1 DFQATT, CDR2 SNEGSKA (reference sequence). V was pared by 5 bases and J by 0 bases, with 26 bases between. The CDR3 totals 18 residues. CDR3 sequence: CSAPSPFLGGGNSYEQYF. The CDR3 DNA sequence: TGCAGTGCTCCGAGTCCTTTTCTAGGGGGAGGGAACTCCTACGAGCAGTACTTC.

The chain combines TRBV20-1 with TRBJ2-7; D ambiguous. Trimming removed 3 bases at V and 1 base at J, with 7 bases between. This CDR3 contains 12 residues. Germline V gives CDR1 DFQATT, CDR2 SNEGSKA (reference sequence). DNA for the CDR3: TGCAGTGCTAGGGACGATTCCTACGAGCAGTACTTC. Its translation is CSARDDSYEQYF.

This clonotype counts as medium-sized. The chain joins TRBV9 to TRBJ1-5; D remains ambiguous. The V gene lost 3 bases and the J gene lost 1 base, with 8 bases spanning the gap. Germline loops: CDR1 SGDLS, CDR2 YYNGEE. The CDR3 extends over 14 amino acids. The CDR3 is CASSGPRSNQPQHF. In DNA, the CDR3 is TGTGCCAGCAGCGGACCTCGGAGCAATCAGCCCCAGCATTTT.

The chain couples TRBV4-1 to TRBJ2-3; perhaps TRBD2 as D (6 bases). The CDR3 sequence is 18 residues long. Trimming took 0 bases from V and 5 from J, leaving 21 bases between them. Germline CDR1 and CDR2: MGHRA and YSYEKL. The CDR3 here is CASSQERGMARQLDTQYF. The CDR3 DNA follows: TGCGCCAGCAGCCAAGAACGGGGGATGGCCAGACAGTTAGATACGCAGTATTTT.

CDR3 coding DNA: TGCGCCAGCGCCTTCGCCGGGACAGGGGGCTTCAATGAGCAGTACTTC. Its translation is CASAFAGTGGFNEQYF. The chain links TRBV5-1 to TRBJ2-7, with 12 bases identical to TRBD1. Trimming removed 7 bases from V and 7 bases from J; junction bases left unmatched: 15. CDR3 length: 16 residues. The V gene's germline CDR1 is SGHRS and CDR2 YFSETQ.

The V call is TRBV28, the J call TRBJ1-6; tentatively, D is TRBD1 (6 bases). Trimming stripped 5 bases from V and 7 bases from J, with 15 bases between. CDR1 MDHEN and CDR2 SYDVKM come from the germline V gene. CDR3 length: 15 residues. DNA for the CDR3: TGTGCCAGCAGTCCTAGCACAGGGTGGAATTCACCCCTCCACTTT. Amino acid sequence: CASSPSTGWNSPLHF.

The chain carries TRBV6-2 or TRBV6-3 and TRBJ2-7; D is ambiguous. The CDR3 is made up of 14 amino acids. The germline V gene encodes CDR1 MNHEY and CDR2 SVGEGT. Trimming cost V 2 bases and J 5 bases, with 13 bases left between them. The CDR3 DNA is TGTGCCAGCAGTTACACGTCCTGGTATGACGAGCAGTACTTC. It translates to CASSYTSWYDEQYF.